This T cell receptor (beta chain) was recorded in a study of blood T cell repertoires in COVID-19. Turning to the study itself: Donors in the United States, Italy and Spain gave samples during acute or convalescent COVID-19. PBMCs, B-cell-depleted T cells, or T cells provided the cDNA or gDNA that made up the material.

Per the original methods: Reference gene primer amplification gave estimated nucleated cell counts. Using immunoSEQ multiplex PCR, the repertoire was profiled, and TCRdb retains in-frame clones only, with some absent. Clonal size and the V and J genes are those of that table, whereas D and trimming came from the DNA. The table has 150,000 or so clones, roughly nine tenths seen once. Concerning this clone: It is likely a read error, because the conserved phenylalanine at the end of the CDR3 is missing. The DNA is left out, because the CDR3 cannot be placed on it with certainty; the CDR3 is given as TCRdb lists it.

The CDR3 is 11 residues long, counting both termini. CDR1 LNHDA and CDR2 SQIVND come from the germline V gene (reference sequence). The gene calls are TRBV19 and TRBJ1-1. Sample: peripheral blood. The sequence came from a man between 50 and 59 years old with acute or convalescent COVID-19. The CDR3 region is CASSIGGIGVT.